The 29 T cell receptor beta chains presented below share a single source sample, sequenced in a study of early T cells in non-severe SARS-CoV-2 infection (dated by TCRdb to the early 2020s). Libraries were built with 5' RACE. Sequencing was performed on a NextSeq 500. The public reads were quality trimmed at Q25 with fastp and then assembled into clones with MiXCR by TCRdb, keeping productive beta chains. Each record represents a unique CDR3 protein, reported with the most common genes and DNA among its rows. The sample data list tens of thousands of distinct CDR3 sequences, and 12% to 15% of these were observed just once. The leading ten clones occupy under 8% of the sample. The material sequenced was whole blood. The receptors were gathered from an adult who was a healthcare worker with PCR-confirmed SARS-CoV-2 infection or an uninfected control (not recorded which).

The chain uses TRBV28 and TRBJ2-7; D assignment may be TRBD1 or TRBD2 (5 bases each). The germline gives CDR1 MDHEN, CDR2 SYDVKM. V was cut by 2 bases and J by 2 bases, with 10 bases left in between. The CDR3 is 14 residues long. CDR3 nucleotide sequence: TGTGCCAGCAGTTTAGGGGGTTTTCCCTACGAGCAGTACTTC. Translated: CASSLGGFPYEQYF.

This clonotype was detected many times. The chain links TRBV6-2 or TRBV6-3 to TRBJ2-7; D not certain. This CDR3 region has 13 residues. Trimming stripped 6 bases from V and 0 bases from J, with 9 bases between. CDR1 and CDR2 from the germline V gene are MNHEY and SVGEGT. The CDR3 region is CASSAGFSYEQYF. The CDR3 DNA is TGTGCCAGCAGCGCAGGATTCTCCTACGAGCAGTACTTC.

This clonotype was seen repeatedly, ten times or more. V usage is TRBV21-1 and J usage is TRBJ2-7; the table's D call of TRBD1 was not tested on the DNA. TRBV21-1 is reported as a pseudogene. This CDR3 spans 18 amino acids. The CDR3 DNA reads TGTGCCAGCAGCAAAGCGCTCCAGGGGGCGCATCGTATCTACGAGCAGTACTTC. Its protein is CASSKALQGAHRIYEQYF.

A few counts support this clonotype. The chain recombines TRBV6-5 with TRBJ1-2; 12 nucleotides agree with TRBD1. Losses at the gene ends were 5 bases for V and 6 bases for J; bases not matched to a gene: 7. From germline, CDR1 is MNHEY and CDR2 SVGAGI. CDR3 length: 15 amino acids. As DNA, the CDR3 is TGTGCCAGCAGTCCTCCGGGACAGGGGGCGCATGGCTACACCTTC. This encodes CASSPPGQGAHGYTF.

This sequence joins TRBV20-1 and TRBJ2-2, with D unresolved. Between the trimmed V and J ends, which lost 6 bases and 4 bases, there was a span of 12 bases. This CDR3 is 13 amino acids long. The germline V gene encodes CDR1 DFQATT and CDR2 SNEGSKA (reference sequence). CDR3 sequence (DNA): TGCAGTGCCCTGGGTGTGGCCACCGGGGAGCTGTTTTTT. Amino acids: CSALGVATGELFF.

This chain connects TRBV12-3 or TRBV12-4 to TRBJ1-5; 9 bases are a match to TRBD1. Germline trimming cut 5 bases from V and 1 base from J; bases unmatched to any gene: 6. The CDR3 is 16 residues long. This CDR3 is CASSRRQGGSNQPQHF. DNA for the CDR3: TGTGCCAGCAGTCGTCGACAGGGGGGAAGCAATCAGCCCCAGCATTTT.

This clonotype has only a few counts. This chain links TRBV12-3 or TRBV12-4 with TRBJ2-1, with D maybe TRBD2 (6 bases). The CDR3 has 14 amino acids. V was cut by 3 bases and J by 5 bases, with 11 bases left in between. The CDR3 loop is CASSLGGPNNEQFF. CDR3 sequence (DNA): TGTGCCAGCAGTTTGGGGGGTCCCAACAATGAGCAGTTCTTC.

This clonotype was seen only a few times. The rearrangement links TRBV29-1 to TRBJ1-2, with TRBD1 matching over 8 bases. The CDR3 length is 12 residues. Trimming cost V 4 bases and J 5 bases; bases outside gene matches: 3. The germline CDR1 and CDR2 sequences are SQVTM and ANQGSEA. CDR3 sequence: CSVGDRIYGYTF. The CDR3 DNA is TGCAGCGTTGGGGACAGGATATATGGCTACACCTTC.

This clonotype was counted between two and nine times. CDR3 nucleotide sequence: TGCGCCAGCAGCTTGAAGTTAGCGAGGAACACTGAAGCTTTCTTT. Amino acid sequence: CASSLKLARNTEAFF. The rearrangement joins TRBV5-1 to TRBJ1-1; D remains unclear. This CDR3 has 15 amino acids. V lost 1 base and J 1 base, leaving 11 bases between the germline ends. Looked up from germline, CDR1 is SGHRS and CDR2 is YFSETQ.

The chain uses TRBV20-1 and TRBJ2-3; D might be TRBD2 (5 bases). The V end was cut by 6 bases, the J end by 0 bases, with 13 bases between. Germline CDR1 DFQATT, CDR2 SNEGSKA (reference sequence). This CDR3 region has 14 residues. CDR3 loop: CSARRLSSTDTQYF. DNA for the CDR3: TGCAGTGCGCGGAGGCTGTCTAGCACAGATACGCAGTATTTT.

This clonotype has just a few counts. This sequence joins TRBV11-2 and TRBJ2-7; D is unresolved. The CDR3 is 14 residues long. The germline V gene encodes CDR1 SGHAT and CDR2 FQNNGV. The V and J ends lost 0 bases and 2 bases respectively, with 8 bases between them. The CDR3 here is CASSLERVTYEQYF. For the CDR3, the DNA is TGTGCCAGCAGCTTAGAACGTGTGACCTACGAGCAGTACTTC.

The table lists this clonotype with a count of one. The V call is TRBV7-2, the J call TRBJ2-3; tentative D call: TRBD1 (6 bases). Germline CDR1 and CDR2: SGHTA and FQGNSA. The CDR3 has 14 residues. V gave up 5 bases and J gave up 6 bases, with 15 bases separating them. The CDR3: CASSRFTDRDTQYF. The CDR3, as DNA: TGTGCCAGCAGCCGCTTTACCGACAGGGATACGCAGTATTTT.

This clonotype was seen a few times. The rearrangement uses TRBV10-2 and TRBJ2-3; D not certain. CDR1 and CDR2 (germline): WSHSY, SAAADI. V was cut by 6 bases and J by 6 bases, with 10 bases left in between. The CDR3 has 12 residues. CDR3 residues: CASSQTSDTQYF. In nucleotides, the CDR3 is TGCGCCAGCAGCCAAACATCTGATACGCAGTATTTT.

This clonotype was counted a few times. The chain carries TRBV7-6 and TRBJ2-5, with D hard to call. This CDR3 contains 14 residues. V was trimmed by 1 base and J by 3 bases, leaving 9 bases between them. The germline CDR1 and CDR2 sequences are SGHVS and FNYEAQ. In DNA form, the CDR3 reads TGTGCCAGCAGCTTAGTCCGTAGCAAAGAGACCCAGTACTTC. Translated, it gives CASSLVRSKETQYF.

This chain links TRBV5-1 with TRBJ2-3; no firm D call. The CDR3 totals 16 residues. Germline loops: CDR1 SGHRS, CDR2 YFSETQ. Trimming shortened V by 0 bases and J by 2 bases, and 13 bases separated the two germline ends. CDR3 nucleotide sequence: TGCGCCAGCAGCTTGGTTTGGACGGATGCCACAGATACGCAGTATTTT. Its translation: CASSLVWTDATDTQYF.

The table lists this clonotype with a few counts. The rearrangement links TRBV5-1 to TRBJ2-5, with D possibly being TRBD2 (6 bases). V was cut by 3 bases and J by 4 bases, with 25 bases left in between. CDR3 length: 18 residues. The germline V gene encodes CDR1 SGHRS and CDR2 YFSETQ. This CDR3 is CASSYSGRGAGFLETQYF. DNA of the CDR3: TGCGCCAGCAGCTACTCTGGCCGGGGCGCGGGGTTTTTAGAGACCCAGTACTTC.

The V and J genes are TRBV27 and TRBJ2-7; D is possibly TRBD2 (6 bases). Germline V gene sequence: CDR1 MNHEY, CDR2 SMNVEV (reference sequence). The V end was cut by 5 bases, the J end by 2 bases, with 16 bases between. CDR3 length: 15 residues. DNA for the CDR3: TGTGCCAGCAGTCCGGGGACTCGCCAGGCCTACGAGCAGTACTTC. This encodes CASSPGTRQAYEQYF.

This clonotype was counted many times. The chain has TRBV29-1 and TRBJ2-3; 12 bases align to TRBD2. Germline assignment: CDR1 SQVTM and CDR2 ANQGSEA. The ends lost 0 bases at V and 5 bases at J; junction bases unmatched: 6. This CDR3 has 16 amino acids. The CDR3 here is CSVEDTSGGFLDTQYF. DNA for the CDR3: TGCAGCGTTGAAGATACTAGCGGGGGGTTTTTAGATACGCAGTATTTT.

This clonotype was picked up a small number of times. V and J are TRBV7-9 and TRBJ1-1; tentative D call: TRBD1 (5 bases). The V gene's germline CDR1 is SEHNR and CDR2 FQNEAQ (reference sequence). This CDR3 has 14 residues. Trimming removed 5 bases from V and 1 base from J, with 11 bases in between. CDR3 in amino acids: CASSVMGGNTEAFF. The CDR3 DNA reads as TGTGCCAGCAGCGTAATGGGGGGGAACACTGAAGCTTTCTTT.

The CDR3 DNA reads as TGTGCCAGCAAAGGGACCCCGGGTACCGGGGAGCTGTTTTTT. It yields the protein CASKGTPGTGELFF. The V and J genes are TRBV2 and TRBJ2-2, with D perhaps given as TRBD1 or TRBD2 (5 bases each). Germline V gene lookup returns CDR1 SNHLY and CDR2 FYNNEI. This CDR3 has 14 amino acids. V dropped 7 bases and J dropped 5 bases, with 14 bases sitting between them.

This clonotype was observed many times. The rearrangement joins TRBV20-1 to TRBJ1-2; maybe TRBD1 (5 bases). The V end lost 3 bases, the J end lost 2 bases, and 10 bases lay between the germline ends. The CDR3 covers 13 residues. Germline values: CDR1 DFQATT, CDR2 SNEGSKA (reference sequence). The CDR3 coding sequence is TGCAGTGCTAGTGTACGGGGGAACTATGGCTACACCTTC. Protein sequence: CSASVRGNYGYTF.

This clonotype has a count of ten or more. The genes are TRBV5-6 and TRBJ2-2; either TRBD1 or TRBD2 may fit D (5 bases each). CDR3 length: 12 residues. V gave up 4 bases and J gave up 6 bases, with 7 bases separating them. The V gene's germline CDR1 is SGHDT and CDR2 YYEEEE. Written as DNA, the CDR3 is TGTGCCAGCAGCCGGGACGCCGGGGAGCTGTTTTTT. It encodes CASSRDAGELFF.

The chain joins TRBV21-1 to TRBJ2-1; the table's D call TRBD1 went unverified against the DNA. TRBV21-1 is deemed a pseudogene. This CDR3 is 16 amino acids long. For the CDR3, the DNA is TGTGCCAGCAGCAAAACGGACACTCTCGATTACAATGAGCAGTTCTTC. Its translation is CASSKTDTLDYNEQFF.

This clonotype was picked up many times. The V and J genes are TRBV18 and TRBJ1-1, with 8 bases matching TRBD1. Germline V gene lookup returns CDR1 KGHSH and CDR2 LQKENI. The CDR3 extends over 15 amino acids. Trimming cost V 5 bases and J 3 bases; bases outside gene matches: 8. This CDR3 is CASSAGGTGYTEAFF. The CDR3 bases are TGTGCCAGCTCAGCCGGGGGGACAGGTTACACTGAAGCTTTCTTT.

In its sample, this clonotype was seen a few times. The chain employs TRBV28 and TRBJ1-2, with D unresolved. The germline gives CDR1 MDHEN, CDR2 SYDVKM. The CDR3 contains 13 residues. The ends were cut back, 7 bases at V and 5 bases at J, with 14 bases in the middle. The CDR3 DNA sequence: TGTGCCAGCACCTACAGCAGGAATTATGGCTACACCTTC. It yields the protein CASTYSRNYGYTF.

A few counts support this clonotype. The V gene is TRBV30, the J gene TRBJ1-2; D not resolved. CDR3 length equals 13 residues. Looked up from germline, CDR1 is GTSNPN and CDR2 is SVGIG (reference sequence). V lost 0 bases to trimming and J lost 7 bases, with 12 bases between them. The CDR3 DNA follows: TGTGCCTGGAGTGTAGGAGGGATGACTGGCTACACCTTC. It encodes CAWSVGGMTGYTF.

The chain is built from TRBV29-1 and TRBJ2-1; D remains unclear. The germline CDR1 and CDR2 sequences are SQVTM and ANQGSEA. V lost 4 bases and J lost 6, with 10 bases in between. The CDR3 totals 12 residues. CDR3 in DNA: TGCAGCGTTGTGACCTTTCGCAATGAGCAGTTCTTC. Residues: CSVVTFRNEQFF.

There are many counts of this clonotype. This chain links TRBV28 with TRBJ1-2; D ambiguous. CDR1 and CDR2 (germline): MDHEN, SYDVKM. Trimming cost V 5 bases and J 2 bases, with 6 bases left between them. The CDR3 covers 12 residues. CDR3 in DNA: TGTGCCAGCAGTGAAGGGAACTATGGCTACACCTTC. It encodes CASSEGNYGYTF.

This chain joins TRBV10-3 and TRBJ2-7; D possibly corresponds to TRBD1 (5 bases). CDR3 size: 14 residues. The ends were cut back, 3 bases at V and 3 bases at J, with 12 bases in the middle. Germline lookup yields CDR1 ENHRY and CDR2 SYGVKD. The CDR3 DNA reads TGTGCCATCAGTGAAAAAGGGGTCGTCTACGAGCAGTACTTC. It codes for CAISEKGVVYEQYF.